This entry lists 20 T cell receptor beta chains sequenced from one sample in a study of OX40 agonist ivuxolimab in advanced cancers. TCRdb's table, derived via immunoSEQ multiplex PCR, lists solely in-frame clones and lacks some. The top ten hold roughly 4% of the sample, which has 66,000 or so clones, around 85% seen once. The sample consisted of CD4+ or CD8+ T cells sorted from blood, taken in a trial of the OX40 agonist ivuxolimab. The receptors here all came from an adult with an advanced solid tumor such as melanoma, head and neck, liver or kidney cancer.

This rearrangement joins TRBV10-1 to TRBJ1-5; TRBD1 is a possible D gene (6 bases). The CDR3 is 13 residues long. Germline values: CDR1 WNHNN, CDR2 SYGVQD (reference sequence). With 3 bases removed from V and 7 bases from J, the gap between germline ends came to 10 bases. Written as DNA, the CDR3 is TGCGCCAGCAGTGAAGGGGGAGACCAGCCCCAGCATTTT. Protein sequence: CASSEGGDQPQHF.

V and J are TRBV19 and TRBJ1-1; 9 bases match TRBD1. This CDR3 has 13 residues. Germline trimming cut 5 bases from V and 11 bases from J; bases unmatched to any gene: 9. The germline V gene has CDR1 LNHDA and CDR2 SQIVND (reference sequence). CDR3 sequence: CASSPGQGMSAFF. The CDR3 coding sequence is TGTGCCAGTAGTCCAGGACAGGGGATGAGTGCTTTCTTT.

CDR3 coding DNA: TGTGCCAGCAGCGCCCGACTAGCGGGGAGCACAGATACGCAGTATTTT. Translated, it gives CASSARLAGSTDTQYF. The chain has TRBV7-2 and TRBJ2-3, with 11 bases identical to TRBD2. Germline trimming cut 5 bases from V and 0 bases from J; bases unmatched to any gene: 4. The V gene's germline CDR1 is SGHTA and CDR2 FQGNSA. There are 16 residues in the CDR3.

V gene TRBV6-1 combines with J gene TRBJ2-7; unclear D gene. The germline CDR1 and CDR2 sequences are MNHNS and SASEGT. Between the trimmed V and J ends, which lost 2 bases and 4 bases, there was a span of 6 bases. The CDR3 has 12 residues. The CDR3 DNA sequence: TGTGCCAGCAGTGAACCCGCTTACGAGCAGTACTTC. It translates to CASSEPAYEQYF.

This sequence joins TRBV7-3 and TRBJ2-2, with D unclear. Between the trimmed V and J ends, which lost 5 bases and 5 bases, there was a span of 6 bases. CDR3 length: 12 residues. Germline lookup yields CDR1 SGHTA and CDR2 FQGTGA. The CDR3 bases are TGTGCCAGCAGCCCTACGACCGGGGAGCTGTTTTTT. It codes for CASSPTTGELFF.

V and J are TRBV5-4 and TRBJ1-1; D not certain. The CDR3 runs to 13 residues. Between the trimmed V and J ends, which lost 5 bases and 1 base, there was a span of 9 bases. From germline, CDR1 is SGHNT and CDR2 YYREEE (reference sequence). DNA for the CDR3: TGTGCCAGCAGATGGCGAGGGAACACTGAAGCTTTCTTT. Protein product: CASRWRGNTEAFF.

V and J are TRBV10-3 and TRBJ1-5, with D unclear. Deletions cut 3 bases from V and 4 bases from J, with 13 bases between. The CDR3 totals 15 residues. Germline V gene lookup returns CDR1 ENHRY and CDR2 SYGVKD. As DNA, the CDR3 is TGTGCCATCAGTGAAGGAGAGGCCCCTAATCAGCCCCAGCATTTT. Protein: CAISEGEAPNQPQHF.

The V and J genes are TRBV7-9 and TRBJ1-1; TRBD1 is a possible D gene (5 bases). CDR1 SEHNR and CDR2 FQNEAQ come from the germline V gene (reference sequence). This CDR3 is built from 13 residues. V lost 7 bases to trimming and J lost 7 bases, with 16 bases between them. CDR3 amino acids: CASTDRGGVEAFF. The CDR3 DNA follows: TGTGCCAGCACCGATCGGGGGGGAGTTGAAGCTTTCTTT.

The V call is TRBV30, the J call TRBJ1-3, with 7 positions matching TRBD1. This CDR3 contains 15 residues. The germline gives CDR1 GTSNPN, CDR2 SVGIG (reference sequence). The V segment lost 6 bases and the J segment 2 bases; nucleotides outside the gene matches: 10. CDR3 sequence: CACYPGQPAGNTIYF. For the CDR3, the DNA is TGTGCCTGTTATCCGGGACAGCCTGCTGGAAACACCATATATTTT.

This chain links TRBV7-2 with TRBJ2-6; perhaps TRBD1 as D (6 bases). The CDR3 is made up of 17 amino acids. The V and J ends lost 5 bases and 0 bases respectively, with 14 bases between them. Germline V gene data show CDR1 as SGHTA and CDR2 as FQGNSA. The CDR3 sequence is CASSRTRQVSGANVLTF. In DNA form, the CDR3 reads TGTGCCAGCAGCCGTACCAGACAGGTCTCTGGGGCCAACGTCCTGACTTTC.

This clone was detected a few times. The chain combines TRBV2 with TRBJ2-1; D remains ambiguous. The V gene's germline CDR1 is SNHLY and CDR2 FYNNEI. The CDR3 consists of 15 residues. V shed 5 bases and J shed 1 base, with 12 bases lying between them. Written as DNA, the CDR3 is TGTGCCAGCAGTTATTCAGGAGCGTCCTACAATGAGCAGTTCTTC. Translation gives CASSYSGASYNEQFF.

The chain joins TRBV11-2 to TRBJ2-1, with 7 positions matching TRBD1. Germline trimming cut 5 bases from V and 11 bases from J; bases unmatched to any gene: 12. Germline V gene lookup returns CDR1 SGHAT and CDR2 FQNNGV. The CDR3 is 14 amino acids. CDR3 nucleotides: TGTGCCAGCAGCCGAGGGGACAGCACGTCCCAGCAGTTCTTC. Translated, it gives CASSRGDSTSQQFF.

This chain joins TRBV19 and TRBJ1-2; weak D call: TRBD1 (6 bases). Between the trimmed V and J ends, which lost 6 bases and 14 bases, there was a span of 25 bases. CDR3 length: 14 residues. Per germline, CDR1 LNHDA and CDR2 SQIVND (reference sequence). The CDR3 spells CASSLGGAVPMGTF. CDR3 DNA: TGTGCCAGTAGCCTCGGGGGGGCAGTCCCCATGGGGACCTTC.

The J gene is TRBJ2-7, the V gene TRBV20-1; 7 nucleotides agree with TRBD1. The trim removed 8 bases at V and 3 bases at J, leaving 4 bases unmatched. Germline CDR1 is DFQATT and CDR2 is SNEGSKA (reference sequence). This CDR3 has 11 residues. The CDR3 sequence: CSTDRVYEQYF. CDR3 in DNA: TGCAGTACCGACAGGGTCTACGAGCAGTACTTC.

The V gene is TRBV5-1, the J gene TRBJ1-2; 11 bases map to TRBD1. The germline V gene encodes CDR1 SGHRS and CDR2 YFSETQ. The CDR3 totals 15 residues. The ends lost 0 bases at V and 6 bases at J; junction bases unmatched: 4. The CDR3 protein is CASSLGGTGGHGYTF. As DNA, the CDR3 is TGCGCCAGCAGCTTGGGAGGGACAGGGGGTCATGGCTACACCTTC.

The chain has TRBV11-1 and TRBJ2-2, with 12 bases aligning to TRBD1. This CDR3 has 14 amino acids. The V and J ends lost 6 bases and 6 bases, in that order; junction bases with no gene match: 2. Germline lookup yields CDR1 SGHAT and CDR2 FQDESV (reference sequence). For the CDR3, the DNA is TGTGCCAGCAGTCGGGACAGGGGGCCCGGGGAGCTGTTTTTT. It specifies CASSRDRGPGELFF.

The chain is built from TRBV12-5 and TRBJ2-2; D unresolved. From germline, CDR1 is LGHNT and CDR2 FRNRAP. V gave up 1 base and J gave up 3 bases, with 3 bases separating them. The CDR3 has 13 amino acids. CDR3 coding DNA: TGTGCTAGTGGTTTGGGAGACACCGGGGAGCTGTTTTTT. This translates into CASGLGDTGELFF.

The V and J genes are TRBV18 and TRBJ2-7; a possible D gene is TRBD1 (5 bases). In germline, CDR1 is KGHSH, CDR2 LQKENI. V was shortened by 4 bases and J by 0 bases, with 13 bases between the two germline ends. CDR3 size: 15 residues. The CDR3 loop reads CASSQGPSDSYEQYF. CDR3 DNA sequence: TGTGCCAGCTCACAGGGGCCCTCCGACTCCTACGAGCAGTACTTC.

The J gene is TRBJ1-1, the V gene TRBV5-1; weak D call: TRBD1 (6 bases). Germline-derived CDR1 and CDR2 are SGHRS and YFSETQ. CDR3 length: 14 residues. Trimming shortened V by 0 bases and J by 1 base, and 7 bases separated the two germline ends. CDR3 DNA: TGCGCCAGCAGCTTGGCGGACAGGAACACTGAAGCTTTCTTT. Translating gives CASSLADRNTEAFF.

The chain recombines TRBV5-5 with TRBJ1-5, with D hard to call. The CDR3 has 15 amino acids. Deletions cut 0 bases from V and 2 bases from J, with 9 bases between. CDR1 is SGHKS, CDR2 YYEKEE, per germline (reference sequence). In nucleotides, the CDR3 is TGTGCCAGCAGCTTGGATTGGGATCGCAATCAGCCCCAGCATTTT. Its protein product is CASSLDWDRNQPQHF.